A single sample gave rise to the 28 T cell receptor beta chains below, sequenced in a study of low-dose radiotherapy and immunotherapy resistance in tumors. First-strand cDNA relied on TRAV- and TRBV-specific primers spanning alpha and beta chains. TCR amplification involved 20 to 25 PCR cycles with a constant-region primer and V-primer adapter. TCRdb ran MiXCR on the reads and lists one entry per CDR3 protein. The sample consists of tens of thousands of distinct CDR3 sequences, 15% to 20% of them appearing once. Time point meaning: after trial treatment. Treatment meaning: LDRT plus nivolumab, ipilimumab, low-dose cyclophosphamide and aspirin (RACIN trial). Sequencing was performed on PBMCs, taken after low-dose radiotherapy plus immunotherapy. These TCRs come from a male donor with prostate cancer.

This clonotype was counted ten times or more. The CDR3 coding sequence is TGCAGTGCTAGAAGGGACCAGGGTGGTAATTCACCCCTCCACTTT. Translated, it gives CSARRDQGGNSPLHF. The rearrangement joins TRBV20-1 to TRBJ1-6; weak D call: TRBD1 (5 bases). The CDR3 contains 15 residues. The V gene's germline CDR1 is DFQATT and CDR2 SNEGSKA (reference sequence). Trimming left V 2 bases short and J 6 bases short, with 14 bases between.

Turning to this clonotype: This likely stems from a read error, as it lies one base from a far larger clone. The V and J genes are TRBV7-8 and TRBJ2-1; D remains ambiguous. The length of the CDR3 is 14 residues. The V gene lost 5 bases and the J gene lost 10 bases, with 18 bases spanning the gap. Germline V gene data show CDR1 as SGHVS and CDR2 as FQNEAQ. The CDR3 sequence: CASSPAWLGYEQFF. Here the CDR3 DNA reads TGTGCCAGCAGCCCCGCGTGGCTCGGCTACGAGCAGTTCTTC.

This clonotype was seen ten or more times. This chain uses TRBV7-2 with TRBJ2-1; 12 bases agree with TRBD2. V lost 4 bases, J lost 9 bases, and 7 bases stayed unmatched. The CDR3 is 15 residues long. Germline CDR1 SGHTA, CDR2 FQGNSA. The CDR3 sequence is CASSYSSGRAVEQFF. In nucleotides, the CDR3 is TGTGCCAGCAGCTATTCTAGCGGGAGGGCCGTTGAGCAGTTCTTC. Full variable domain (rest looked up from reference TRBV7-2 and TRBJ2-1): GAGVSQSPSNKVTEKGKDVELRCDPISGHTALYWYRQSLGQGLEFLIYFQGNSAPDKSGLPSDRFSAERTGGSVSTLTIQRTQQEDSAVYLCASSYSSGRAVEQFFGPGTRLTVL.

Concerning this clonotype: One junction end disagrees with the germline gene, perhaps due to a read error. The gene calls are TRBV6-8 and TRBJ1-6; tentative D call: TRBD1 (5 bases). This CDR3 contains 16 residues. Per germline, CDR1 MNHGY and CDR2 SAAAGT. CDR3 DNA: TGTGCCAGCAGCTACTCGGTTCGGTCGGGGGGTTTGTCCCTCGACTTT. This encodes CASSYSVRSGGLSLDF.

Many counts were recorded for this clonotype. The chain couples TRBV19 to TRBJ2-5, with TRBD2 identical over 9 bases. The CDR3 has 17 residues. Trimming cost V 2 bases and J 5 bases; bases outside gene matches: 12. The V gene's germline CDR1 is LNHDA and CDR2 SQIVND (reference sequence). CDR3 DNA sequence: TGTGCCAGTAGTATAATCGCTAGCGGGAATTCATGGGAGACCCAGTACTTC. Protein sequence: CASSIIASGNSWETQYF.

This clonotype appeared many times. The chain employs TRBV20-1 and TRBJ1-4; a weak D match, TRBD1 (5 bases). With 6 bases removed from V and 10 bases from J, the gap between germline ends came to 15 bases. Germline values: CDR1 DFQATT, CDR2 SNEGSKA (reference sequence). This CDR3 is 12 amino acids long. In DNA form, the CDR3 reads TGCAGTGCGGCCTCGGGGGGAGGAAAACTGTTTTTT. Translation: CSAASGGGKLFF.

The sample holds a few counts of this clonotype. The V and J genes are TRBV27 and TRBJ2-5, with 8 bases matching TRBD2. The CDR3 is 15 residues long. V shed 9 bases, J shed 7 bases, and the junction held 16 bases outside the gene matches. Germline CDR1 is MNHEY and CDR2 is SMNVEV (reference sequence). CDR3 coding DNA: TGTGCCAGTTCCCGGAGTAGCGGGATCCTTGGGACCCAGTACTTC. Its translation: CASSRSSGILGTQYF.

This clonotype has a count of ten or more. The J gene is TRBJ2-3, the V gene TRBV29-1; TRBD2 agrees at 11 bases. CDR1 and CDR2 from the germline V gene are SQVTM and ANQGSEA. The V gene end was trimmed by 5 bases and the J gene end by 5 bases; junction bases not matched to a gene: 3. The CDR3 has 13 amino acids. The CDR3 DNA reads as TGCAGCGTTACTAGCGGGAGTGGAGATACGCAGTATTTT. It specifies CSVTSGSGDTQYF.

This clonotype came up many times. The CDR3 coding sequence is TGCAGTGCTAGCAACGGGTACGAGCAGTACTTC. This encodes CSASNGYEQYF. The gene calls are TRBV20-1 and TRBJ2-7; D gene ambiguous. Germline CDR1 and CDR2: DFQATT and SNEGSKA (reference sequence). The V end was cut by 3 bases, the J end by 4 bases, with 7 bases between. CDR3 size: 11 residues.

This clonotype was observed at least ten times. The chain employs TRBV3-1 and TRBJ2-5; a possible D gene is TRBD2 (5 bases). The CDR3 runs 18 residues. V was trimmed by 1 base and J by 4 bases, leaving 22 bases between them. Per germline, CDR1 LGHDT and CDR2 YNNKEL (reference sequence). The CDR3 here is CASSQAPSTGNWGETQYF. The CDR3 DNA sequence: TGTGCCAGCAGCCAAGCGCCCTCGACGGGAAACTGGGGAGAGACCCAGTACTTC.

This chain joins TRBV28 and TRBJ2-1; 8 bases line up with TRBD2. J gave up 0 bases and V 6 bases, and 4 bases lay outside the gene matches. The CDR3 runs 15 residues. Germline CDR1 and CDR2: MDHEN and SYDVKM. CDR3 nucleotides: TGTGCCAGCAGGGTAGCGGGGAGCTCCTACAATGAGCAGTTCTTC. Translating it yields CASRVAGSSYNEQFF.

The V call is TRBV13, the J call TRBJ2-4; D gene ambiguous. This CDR3 spans 18 amino acids. Germline values: CDR1 PRHDT, CDR2 FYEKMQ (reference sequence). V was pared by 7 bases and J by 0 bases, with 22 bases between. The CDR3 sequence: CASTFGQIRSSAKNIQYF. DNA of the CDR3: TGTGCCAGCACCTTTGGTCAGATCCGGTCGTCAGCCAAAAACATTCAGTACTTC.

As concerns this clonotype: With a far larger clone one base away, a read error is the likely cause. This sequence joins TRBV28 and TRBJ2-7; D gene ambiguous. Trimming took 3 bases from V and 7 from J, leaving 19 bases between them. Germline V CDR1 and CDR2: MDHEN, SYDVKM. This CDR3 has 15 amino acids. The DNA of the CDR3 is TGTGCCAGCAGTTTTCCCCGGGCAGGCCACAATGAGCAGTACTTC. This codes for CASSFPRAGHNEQYF.

The table lists this clonotype with many counts. The chain recombines TRBV7-2 with TRBJ2-7, with 9 nucleotides matching TRBD2. Germline CDR1 reads SGHTA; CDR2 reads FQGNSA. The junction had 17 bases not matched to a gene; V was cut back by 2 bases and J by 6 bases. CDR3 length: 18 amino acids. This CDR3 reads CASSLSALAGRPSLEQYF. CDR3 bases: TGTGCCAGCAGCTTATCAGCCCTAGCGGGGCGACCGTCCCTCGAGCAGTACTTC. The entire variable domain, with the rest obtained from reference TRBV7-2 and TRBJ2-7, is as follows: GAGVSQSPSNKVTEKGKDVELRCDPISGHTALYWYRQSLGQGLEFLIYFQGNSAPDKSGLPSDRFSAERTGGSVSTLTIQRTQQEDSAVYLCASSLSALAGRPSLEQYFGPGTRLTVT.

The CDR3 region has the DNA TGTGCCAGCGACCGGGCGTTAGGCAATCAGCCCCAGCATTTT. Its translation is CASDRALGNQPQHF. The rearrangement uses TRBV28 and TRBJ1-5, with D uncertain. The ends were cut back, 8 bases at V and 2 bases at J, with 13 bases in the middle. The germline gives CDR1 MDHEN, CDR2 SYDVKM. CDR3 length: 14 residues.

The table lists this clonotype with many counts. CDR3 loop: CASSFLAGTETQYF. The CDR3 nucleotides read TGTGCCAGCAGCTTCCTGGCAGGGACGGAGACCCAGTACTTC. The genes are TRBV7-2 and TRBJ2-5; D tentatively fits TRBD1 or TRBD2 (5 bases each). Germline V gene data show CDR1 as SGHTA and CDR2 as FQGNSA. Trimming removed 3 bases at V and 5 bases at J, with 13 bases between. The CDR3 extends over 14 amino acids.

This clonotype was recorded many times. V gene TRBV6-2 or TRBV6-3 combines with J gene TRBJ1-1; D may be TRBD1 (6 bases). This CDR3 has 13 amino acids. V was trimmed by 8 bases and J by 1 base, leaving 11 bases between them. The V gene's germline CDR1 is MNHEY and CDR2 SVGEGT. The CDR3 bases are TGTGCCAGCCTACCGACAGGGAACACTGAAGCTTTCTTT. It translates to CASLPTGNTEAFF.

This clonotype came up many times. The chain has TRBV12-3 or TRBV12-4 and TRBJ2-6; D is possibly TRBD1 or TRBD2 (6 bases each). Deletions cut 7 bases from V and 0 bases from J, with 19 bases between. CDR3 length: 18 residues. CDR3 DNA sequence: TGTGCCAGCACTGGAGGGGACAAGTTAGACTCTGGGGCCAACGTCCTGACTTTC. It encodes CASTGGDKLDSGANVLTF.

This sequence joins TRBV9 and TRBJ2-2, with TRBD2 identical over 7 bases. The CDR3 extends over 16 amino acids. CDR1 and CDR2 (germline): SGDLS, YYNGEE. V lost 0 bases and J lost 7; bases outside the gene matches: 9. Here the CDR3 reads CASSVALAERDGELFF. The CDR3 DNA is TGTGCCAGCAGCGTAGCTCTAGCGGAGCGCGACGGGGAGCTGTTTTTT.

This clonotype was seen at least ten times. The V gene is TRBV6-8, the J gene TRBJ2-5; 12 bases map to TRBD2. Germline values: CDR1 MNHGY, CDR2 SAAAGT. With V trimmed by 5 bases and J by 1 base, 11 bases remained unmatched. The CDR3 consists of 18 residues. The DNA of the CDR3 is TGTGCCAGCAGTGGGGTCCTTAGGACTAGCGGGGTCCAAGAGACCCAGTACTTC. It yields the protein CASSGVLRTSGVQETQYF.

This clonotype has ten or more counts. The rearrangement links TRBV29-1 to TRBJ1-2, with D uncertain. The length of the CDR3 is 12 residues. V was clipped by 7 bases and J by 2 bases, with 11 bases between them. Germline CDR1 reads SQVTM; CDR2 reads ANQGSEA. CDR3 sequence reads: CSGWAENYGYTF. DNA for the CDR3: TGCAGCGGATGGGCCGAGAACTATGGCTACACCTTC.

This clonotype was seen many times. The chain carries TRBV5-3 and TRBJ2-5; 7 bases are a match to TRBD2. Being an ORF, TRBV5-3 has a function that is uncertain. V lost 8 bases and J lost 0; bases outside the gene matches: 16. The CDR3 is 17 amino acids. The CDR3 protein is CASSSGAGLPYQETQYF. CDR3 in DNA: TGTGCCAGCAGCAGCGGGGCCGGTCTCCCGTACCAAGAGACCCAGTACTTC.

This clonotype appeared many times. The CDR3 DNA is TGTGCCAGCAGTGAATGGTTCCAAGAGACCCAGTACTTC. Translating gives CASSEWFQETQYF. This sequence joins TRBV2 and TRBJ2-5; no reliable D call. CDR3 size: 13 residues. Trimming shortened V by 2 bases and J by 1 base, and 5 bases separated the two germline ends. The germline CDR1 and CDR2 sequences are SNHLY and FYNNEI.

This clonotype has at least ten counts. The rearrangement uses TRBV7-2 and TRBJ2-1; perhaps TRBD1 as D (6 bases). The germline CDR1 and CDR2 sequences are SGHTA and FQGNSA. The V end was cut by 1 base, the J end by 0 bases, with 10 bases between. This CDR3 is built from 16 residues. CDR3 nucleotide sequence: TGTGCCAGCAGCTTAGTGAGGGGGAGCTCCTACAATGAGCAGTTCTTC. Amino acid sequence: CASSLVRGSSYNEQFF.

Worth noting for this clonotype: A far larger clone is just one base off, so this is likely a read error. The chain is built from TRBV7-8 and TRBJ2-7; D is possibly TRBD2 (5 bases). The CDR3 contains 14 residues. CDR1 and CDR2 (germline): SGHVS, FQNEAQ. The V end was cut by 3 bases, the J end by 7 bases, with 16 bases between. CDR3 bases: TGTGCCAGCAGCTTGGACTTAGTAGGTGGTGAGCAGTACTTC. Translating it yields CASSLDLVGGEQYF. Complete variable domain (other parts from reference TRBV7-8 and TRBJ2-7): GAGVSQSPRYKVAKRGQDVALRCDPISGHVSLFWYQQALGQGPEFLTYFQNEAQLDKSGLPSDRFFAERPEGSVSTLKIQRTQQEDSAVYLCASSLDLVGGEQYFGPGTRLTVT.

This clonotype has at least ten counts. For the CDR3, the DNA is TGTGCCAGCAGTTACTCGAGAAGCTATGGCTACACCTTC. As protein: CASSYSRSYGYTF. The chain is built from TRBV6-2 or TRBV6-3 and TRBJ1-2; no definite D call. Germline V lookup: CDR1 MNHEY, CDR2 SVGEGT. There are 13 residues in the CDR3. Trimming took off 0 bases at V and 4 bases at J, with 6 bases between the two ends.

About this clonotype: The DNA is left out, because the CDR3 cannot be placed on it with certainty; the CDR3 is given as TCRdb lists it. CDR3: CASSQGTGGTPGSCFF. The J gene is TRBJ2-2, the V gene TRBV4-2; TRBD1 is the table's D call and was not checked against the DNA. The CDR3 is 16 residues long, counting both termini. CDR1 and CDR2 (germline): LGHNA, YNFKEQ.

This clonotype was seen many times. The chain combines TRBV7-8 with TRBJ2-7; tentatively, D is TRBD1 or TRBD2 (5 bases each). Germline lookup yields CDR1 SGHVS and CDR2 FQNEAQ. The length of the CDR3 is 14 residues. V was cut by 1 base and J by 5 bases, with 12 bases left in between. CDR3 region: CASSLVGKGHEQYF. For the CDR3, the DNA is TGTGCCAGCAGCTTAGTCGGGAAGGGACACGAGCAGTACTTC.